The 17 T cell receptor beta chains below come from one sample, sequenced in a study of blood T cell repertoires in COVID-19 (dated by TCRdb to about 2020). Library preparation was by the immunoSEQ multiplex PCR assay. This is the immuneACCESS table as TCRdb keeps it, with only in-frame sequences that have V and J called. A part of the clones is gone; compared with another copy, unresolved V genes explain less than half, and the rest is unexplained. Across this sample there are tens of thousands of clones, with about 83% seen only once. The ten largest account for about 15% of the sample. The sequenced material came from peripheral blood. These receptors all come from a human donor in a cohort sampled during active COVID-19.

This sequence joins TRBV6-5 and TRBJ2-1; 9 nucleotides match TRBD2. The CDR3 sequence is 15 residues long. Trimming at V came to 5 bases and at J to 6 bases, leaving 8 bases not matched to a gene. CDR1 MNHEY and CDR2 SVGAGI come from the germline V gene. The DNA of the CDR3 is TGTGCCAGCAGTCCGAAGGCTAGCGGGGCCAATGAGCAGTTCTTC. Protein: CASSPKASGANEQFF.

The V and J genes are TRBV10-3 and TRBJ1-4; a possible D gene is TRBD1 (5 bases). There are 15 residues in the CDR3. Germline lookup yields CDR1 ENHRY and CDR2 SYGVKD. V was trimmed by 0 bases and J by 6 bases, leaving 11 bases between them. Here the CDR3 DNA reads TGTGCCATCAGTGAGTCAGGGGCGGGGGATGAAAAACTGTTTTTT. It codes for CAISESGAGDEKLFF.

The chain combines TRBV5-1 with TRBJ2-3; TRBD2 agrees at 9 bases. Germline V lookup: CDR1 SGHRS, CDR2 YFSETQ. With V trimmed by 2 bases and J by 2 bases, 9 bases remained unmatched. The CDR3 is made up of 17 amino acids. CDR3 DNA: TGCGCCAGCAGCTTAGGTACTAGCGGGTTATTCACAGATACGCAGTATTTT. Translation: CASSLGTSGLFTDTQYF.

The chain couples TRBV29-1 to TRBJ2-7; a weak D match, TRBD2 (6 bases). V was clipped by 5 bases and J by 2 bases, with 19 bases between them. There are 15 residues in the CDR3. CDR1 and CDR2 from the germline V gene are SQVTM and ANQGSEA. CDR3 region: CSVNYLGGLAYEQYF. The CDR3, as DNA: TGCAGCGTTAACTACCTGGGGGGATTGGCCTACGAGCAGTACTTC.

The rearrangement joins TRBV9 to TRBJ1-1; a possible D gene is TRBD1 (5 bases). The V end lost 0 bases, the J end lost 1 base, and 13 bases lay between the germline ends. Germline-derived CDR1 and CDR2 are SGDLS and YYNGEE. The CDR3 runs to 16 residues. The CDR3 DNA follows: TGTGCCAGCAGCGTAGAGAGGGAGGGGAGGAACACTGAAGCTTTCTTT. Its translation: CASSVEREGRNTEAFF.

The rearrangement uses TRBV19 and TRBJ2-4, with D perhaps TRBD1 (6 bases). The CDR3 is 14 residues long. Trimming took off 3 bases at V and 6 bases at J, with 12 bases between the two ends. Germline lookup yields CDR1 LNHDA and CDR2 SQIVND (reference sequence). CDR3 residues: CASSIIQGRNIQYF. The CDR3 bases are TGTGCCAGTAGTATTATCCAGGGGAGAAACATTCAGTACTTC.

The chain uses TRBV5-1 and TRBJ2-3; TRBD1 is a possible D gene (5 bases). From germline, CDR1 is SGHRS and CDR2 YFSETQ. Trimming removed 0 bases at V and 3 bases at J, with 14 bases between. This CDR3 spans 16 amino acids. The CDR3, as DNA: TGCGCCAGCAGCTTGGGAGCCCCATCAGGGACAGATACGCAGTATTTT. Encoded protein: CASSLGAPSGTDTQYF. The whole variable domain, remainder taken from reference TRBV5-1 and TRBJ2-3, is KAGVTQTPRYLIKTRGQQVTLSCSPISGHRSVSWYQQTPGQGLQFLFEYFSETQRNKGNFPGRFSGRQFSNSRSEMNVSTLELGDSALYLCASSLGAPSGTDTQYFGPGTRLTVL.

The CDR3 loop is CASSLAQSSRDEQFF. CDR3 DNA sequence: TGTGCCAGCAGCTTAGCGCAGTCTAGCCGGGATGAGCAGTTCTTC. The J gene is TRBJ2-1, the V gene TRBV7-9; tentative D call: TRBD2 (5 bases). The germline CDR1 and CDR2 sequences are SEHNR and FQNEAQ (reference sequence). The CDR3 length is 15 residues. V was trimmed by 0 bases and J by 8 bases, leaving 14 bases between them.

The chain joins TRBV19 to TRBJ2-7, with 10 bases fitting TRBD2. CDR3 length: 14 residues. The V gene end was trimmed by 5 bases and the J gene end by 7 bases; junction bases not matched to a gene: 8. Germline V gene data show CDR1 as LNHDA and CDR2 as SQIVND (reference sequence). Here the CDR3 DNA reads TGTGCCAGTAGTCCCCTAGCGGGAGTAGCGGAGCAGTACTTC. It yields the protein CASSPLAGVAEQYF.

The rearrangement joins TRBV19 to TRBJ1-5, with D possibly being TRBD1 (6 bases). The V end was cut by 7 bases, the J end by 6 bases, with 22 bases between. This CDR3 comprises 16 residues. CDR1 is LNHDA, CDR2 SQIVND, per germline (reference sequence). CDR3 DNA sequence: TGTGCCAGTACCCCAATCGGCGGGGGGCGAGGTCAGCCCCAGCATTTT. It encodes CASTPIGGGRGQPQHF.

V gene TRBV18 combines with J gene TRBJ2-7; 9 bases agree with TRBD1. J gave up 3 bases and V 4 bases, and 1 base lay outside the gene matches. The CDR3 length is 13 residues. Germline values: CDR1 KGHSH, CDR2 LQKENI. Here the CDR3 reads CASSQGQGYEQYF. The CDR3 nucleotides read TGTGCCAGCTCACAGGGACAGGGCTACGAGCAGTACTTC.

Written as DNA, the CDR3 is TGTGCCTGGAGTGTAAGAGGGTTCAGCTCCTACAATGAGCAGTTCTTC. Encoded protein: CAWSVRGFSSYNEQFF. V is TRBV30 and J is TRBJ2-1; maybe TRBD2 (5 bases). Germline CDR1 and CDR2: GTSNPN and SVGIG (reference sequence). The ends were cut back, 0 bases at V and 0 bases at J, with 12 bases in the middle. The CDR3 is 16 amino acids.

This clone was recorded only once. The chain uses TRBV6-2 or TRBV6-3 and TRBJ2-4; 7 bases are shared with TRBD2. This CDR3 is 18 amino acids long. V dropped 3 bases and J dropped 3; count of bases not matched to a gene: 14. Germline-derived CDR1 and CDR2 are MNHEY and SVGEGT. CDR3 region: CASSYPLRAGRRKNIQYF. The CDR3 DNA is TGTGCCAGCAGTTATCCATTAAGGGCCGGGAGGCGCAAAAACATTCAGTACTTC.

The chain has TRBV9 and TRBJ2-2; tentative D call: TRBD1 (6 bases). Germline lookup yields CDR1 SGDLS and CDR2 YYNGEE. The CDR3 is 14 amino acids. Trimming pared 3 bases from V and 8 bases from J, leaving 14 bases between. The CDR3 DNA is TGTGCCAGCAGCGCTAACAGGGCGGAGGGGGAGCTGTTTTTT. Its translation: CASSANRAEGELFF. Full variable domain (remainder filled in from reference TRBV9 and TRBJ2-2): DSGVTQTPKHLITATGQRVTLRCSPRSGDLSVYWYQQSLDQGLQFLIQYYNGEERAKGNILERFSAQQFPDLHSELNLSSLELGDSALYFCASSANRAEGELFFGEGSRLTVL.

The chain couples TRBV4-1 to TRBJ2-1; TRBD2 is a possible D gene (6 bases). Deletions cut 4 bases from V and 9 bases from J, with 13 bases between. CDR3 length: 13 residues. The germline CDR1 and CDR2 sequences are MGHRA and YSYEKL. The CDR3 nucleotides are TGCGCCAGCAGCCTCCGCGGGACGGTTGAGCAGTTCTTC. Translating it yields CASSLRGTVEQFF.

This clone was detected a few times. The V gene is TRBV6-5, the J gene TRBJ1-6; D is undetermined. Germline V CDR1 and CDR2: MNHEY, SVGAGI. This CDR3 region has 13 residues. Between the trimmed V and J ends, which lost 6 bases and 11 bases, there was a span of 14 bases. Here the CDR3 DNA reads TGTGCCAGCAGGACTACCACGGGGACACCCCTCCACTTT. Amino acid sequence: CASRTTTGTPLHF.

About this clone itself: Other DNA sequences in this specimen translate into the identical CDR3. V gene TRBV18 combines with J gene TRBJ1-5, with D possibly being TRBD1 (6 bases). Trimming pared 3 bases from V and 4 bases from J, leaving 7 bases between. Germline loops: CDR1 KGHSH, CDR2 LQKENI. The CDR3 runs 13 residues. The CDR3 DNA reads as TGTGCCAGCTCACCCGACAGGAATCAGCCCCAGCATTTT. This translates into CASSPDRNQPQHF.